Each of the 13 T cell receptor beta chains below was sequenced from the same sample in a study of beta chain features in type 1 diabetes. Study conclusions and caveats: People with Type 1 diabetes carried modestly yet significantly shorter TCRB CDR3s in all four CD4+ subsets.

Their antigens are not known. Expressed TCRB transcripts were sequenced because the isolated RNA had all been reverse transcribed beforehand. Profiling relied on immunoSEQ multiplex PCR, and the TCRdb table lists in-frame clones only, not all of them. The table lists 120,000 or so clones, roughly a sixth of them singletons. The sample comprised central memory CD4+ T cells from blood. These receptors were collected from a man younger than 35 with type 1 diabetes.

The V and J genes are TRBV2 and TRBJ1-1, with D possibly matching TRBD1 (6 bases). Trimming pared 2 bases from V and 4 bases from J, leaving 17 bases between. Germline CDR1 SNHLY, CDR2 FYNNEI. The CDR3 contains 16 residues. Here the CDR3 DNA reads TGTGCCAGCAGTGAACTGGCCTGGGGGCTTGGCACTGAAGCTTTCTTT. As protein: CASSELAWGLGTEAFF.

The rearrangement uses TRBV30 and TRBJ1-4; D gene unclear. The CDR3 has 16 amino acids. V lost 2 bases and J lost 7, with 20 bases in between. Looked up from germline, CDR1 is GTSNPN and CDR2 is SVGIG (reference sequence). The CDR3 region is CAWSPSPDPSTEKLFF. The DNA of the CDR3 is TGTGCCTGGAGTCCCTCCCCTGACCCCTCCACTGAAAAACTGTTTTTT.

This clone has more than one count but fewer than ten. The chain recombines TRBV9 with TRBJ2-7, with D unclear. Trimming left V 0 bases short and J 4 bases short, with 14 bases between. CDR1 and CDR2 (germline): SGDLS, YYNGEE. The CDR3 sequence is 15 residues long. The CDR3 sequence: CASSVVPVKDYEQYF. The DNA for the CDR3 is TGTGCCAGCAGCGTAGTTCCGGTCAAAGATTACGAGCAGTACTTC. Full variable domain (missing parts from reference TRBV9 and TRBJ2-7): DSGVTQTPKHLITATGQRVTLRCSPRSGDLSVYWYQQSLDQGLQFLIQYYNGEERAKGNILERFSAQQFPDLHSELNLSSLELGDSALYFCASSVVPVKDYEQYFGPGTRLTVT.

This clone was seen at least ten times. V usage is TRBV4-1 and J usage is TRBJ2-1, with D possibly TRBD1 on 7 matching bases. The V end lost 2 bases, the J end lost 4 bases, and 15 bases lay between the germline ends. In germline, CDR1 is MGHRA, CDR2 YSYEKL. The CDR3 is 16 amino acids. The CDR3 sequence: CASSQPGGGNYNEQFF. The CDR3 coding sequence is TGCGCCAGCAGCCAACCCGGAGGGGGCAATTACAATGAGCAGTTCTTC.

This clone appeared a few times. The rearrangement uses TRBV5-6 and TRBJ2-1; TRBD2 agrees at 13 bases. The junction had 4 bases not matched to a gene; V was cut back by 5 bases and J by 8 bases. The CDR3 length is 14 residues. Per germline, CDR1 SGHDT and CDR2 YYEEEE. The CDR3 reads CASRTSGRADEQFF. The CDR3 DNA reads TGTGCCAGCAGAACTAGCGGGAGGGCGGATGAGCAGTTCTTC.

This clone was seen only a few times. V gene TRBV7-2 combines with J gene TRBJ2-7, with D hard to call. Trimming left V 7 bases short and J 3 bases short, with 10 bases between. CDR1 SGHTA and CDR2 FQGNSA come from the germline V gene. There are 12 residues in the CDR3. The CDR3 region has the DNA TGTGCCAGCACCAGAGATAACTACGAGCAGTACTTC. Translating gives CASTRDNYEQYF. Together with reference TRBV7-2 and TRBJ2-7, the CDR3 gives the full variable domain: GAGVSQSPSNKVTEKGKDVELRCDPISGHTALYWYRQSLGQGLEFLIYFQGNSAPDKSGLPSDRFSAERTGGSVSTLTIQRTQQEDSAVYLCASTRDNYEQYFGPGTRLTVT.

This clone appeared a few times. Mismatch with germline at one junction end may stem from a read error. The DNA of the CDR3 is TGTGCCAGCAGTGAAGCGAGAAGCGCCCCTATCTTC. Translation: CASSEARSAPIF. The genes are TRBV2 and TRBJ2-1, with D hard to call. The CDR3 runs 12 residues. Germline V gives CDR1 SNHLY, CDR2 FYNNEI.

The V call is TRBV5-4, the J call TRBJ2-5; 7 nucleotides agree with TRBD1. Germline values: CDR1 SGHNT, CDR2 YYREEE (reference sequence). CDR3 size: 15 residues. V shed 4 bases and J 2 bases; nucleotides not matched to a gene: 8. The CDR3 coding sequence is TGTGCCAGCAGCCATAGTCCGGACAGGCAAGAGACCCAGTACTTC. Amino acid sequence: CASSHSPDRQETQYF.

A note on this clone: A far larger clone is a single base away, which makes a read error likely. This rearrangement joins TRBV7-2 to TRBJ2-1, with 7 bases aligning to TRBD2. Trimming took 1 base from V and 15 from J; bases not matched to a gene: 6. The length of the CDR3 is 12 residues. CDR1 SGHTA and CDR2 FQGNSA come from the germline V gene. This CDR3 is CASSLGREARFF. The CDR3 DNA reads TGTGCCAGCAGCTTAGGCCGGGAGGCCCGGTTCTTC. The full variable domain, with the rest looked up from reference TRBV7-2 and TRBJ2-1, is GAGVSQSPSNKVTEKGKDVELRCDPISGHTALYWYRQSLGQGLEFLIYFQGNSAPDKSGLPSDRFSAERTGGSVSTLTIQRTQQEDSAVYLCASSLGREARFFGPGTRLTVL.

This clone was observed a few times. CDR3 sequence (DNA): TGTGCCAGCAGTTACCAGGGACAGGGGCTGGTCGAGCAGTACTTC. It is translated as CASSYQGQGLVEQYF. The J gene is TRBJ2-5, the V gene TRBV6-6; 10 bases map to TRBD1. The J call is in doubt because the DNA end fits TRBJ2-7 better. The CDR3 has 15 amino acids. CDR1 is MNHNY and CDR2 is SVGAGI in the germline V gene (reference sequence).

V is TRBV9 and J is TRBJ2-3; 12 nucleotides align to TRBD2. The CDR3 totals 16 residues. After removal of 3 bases from V and 1 base from J, the junction contained 3 bases not matched to a gene. In germline, CDR1 is SGDLS, CDR2 YYNGEE. The CDR3 loop reads CASSARLAGGTDTQYF. CDR3 bases: TGTGCCAGCAGCGCCCGACTAGCGGGGGGCACAGATACGCAGTATTTT. Complete variable domain (other parts from reference TRBV9 and TRBJ2-3): DSGVTQTPKHLITATGQRVTLRCSPRSGDLSVYWYQQSLDQGLQFLIQYYNGEERAKGNILERFSAQQFPDLHSELNLSSLELGDSALYFCASSARLAGGTDTQYFGPGTRLTVL.

This clone has more than one count but fewer than ten. The CDR3 is CASSYSRIQETQYF. Here the CDR3 DNA reads TGTGCCAGCAGTTACTCAAGAATCCAAGAGACCCAGTACTTC. The chain joins TRBV6-5 to TRBJ2-5; unclear D gene. Trimming left V 0 bases short and J 1 base short, with 6 bases between. CDR3 size: 14 residues. Germline V CDR1 and CDR2: MNHEY, SVGAGI.

The chain carries TRBV27 and TRBJ2-7, with 11 bases that match TRBD1. The V segment lost 3 bases and the J segment 5 bases; nucleotides outside the gene matches: 3. This CDR3 has 14 residues. The germline gives CDR1 MNHEY, CDR2 SMNVEV (reference sequence). CDR3 region: CASSLGQGVDEQYF. CDR3 nucleotides: TGTGCCAGCAGTTTGGGACAGGGGGTAGACGAGCAGTACTTC.